The rows below give T cell receptor beta chains drawn from one sample of a study of control samples from healthy donors and cancer patients. Here immunoSEQ multiplex PCR was the method, and the copy in TCRdb shows in-frame clones only, minus some. The profile covers roughly 100,000 clones, with around 89% appearing a single time and about 20% taken by the ten largest. Input material: PBMCs. All receptors derive from a man aged 60 to 75 with lung cancer. Each CDR3 is given with its conserved first and last residue. D genes are given only for firm matches. Size is stated for part of the rows, as once, few or many counts, or as a class when the clone is expanded.

>NA|TRBJ2-5|TRBV18|NA
TGTGCCAGCTCACCTGGAACCTTAGTCCGGGAGACCCAGTACTTC
CASSPGTLVRETQYF
>once|TRBJ2-1|TRBV5-1|TRBD2
TGCGCCAGCAGCCTATCGCCGGGAGCGGGGCCCTACAATGAGCAGTTCTTC
CASSLSPGAGPYNEQFF
>NA|TRBJ1-2|TRBV5-4|NA
TGTGCCAGCAGCCGAAACCTGGGGGCGCGAGGCTACACCTTC
CASSRNLGARGYTF
>NA|TRBJ2-3|TRBV4-2|NA
TGTGCCAGCAGCCAGCAGAGCACAGATACGCAGTATTTT
CASSQQSTDTQYF
>NA|TRBJ2-5|TRBV3-1/TRBV3-2|TRBD1
TGTGCCACACGGACAGGGAGTGAGACCCAGTACTTC
CATRTGSETQYF
>few|TRBJ1-3|TRBV4-1|NA
TGCGCCAGCAGCCAAGATCAAGGCAGCACCATATATTTT
CASSQDQGSTIYF
>NA|TRBJ1-1|TRBV6-6|TRBD1
TGTGCCAGCAGTTGGGACAGGAACACTGAAGCTTTCTTT
CASSWDRNTEAFF
>NA|TRBJ2-3|TRBV5-5|NA
TGTGCCAGCAGCTTGGAACCAAAAAGAAGTAAATTCACAGATACGCAGTATTTT
CASSLEPKRSKFTDTQYF
>NA|TRBJ1-4|TRBV11-2|TRBD1
TGTGCCAGCAGCTGGGACAGGGGGAATGAAAAACTGTTTTTT
CASSWDRGNEKLFF
>NA|TRBJ1-2|TRBV18|TRBD1
TGTGCCAGCTCACCCAATATGGGACAGGTGGTCGATGGCTACACCTTC
CASSPNMGQVVDGYTF
>NA|TRBJ2-2|TRBV5-1|NA
TGCGCCAGCAGCAACGGACAGCTTAACACCGGGGAGCTGTTTTTT
CASSNGQLNTGELFF
>NA|TRBJ1-1|TRBV7-9|TRBD1
TGTGCCAGCAGCTTAGGACAGGGGGCGGACACTGAAGCTTTCTTT
CASSLGQGADTEAFF
>NA|TRBJ2-3|TRBV3-1/TRBV3-2|NA
TGTGCCAGCAGTCGGGCGTCAGATACGCAGTATTTT
CASSRASDTQYF
>once|TRBJ1-6|TRBV12-3/TRBV12-4|NA
TGTGCCAGCAGTTTATCTGGGAATTCACCCCTCCACTTT
CASSLSGNSPLHF
>few|TRBJ1-2|TRBV29-1|NA
TGCAGCGTTATCCTAGTAGGAGGAGGGGGCTACACCTTC
CSVILVGGGGYTF
>NA|TRBJ2-3|TRBV27|NA
TGTGCCAGCAGTGTACCGGGACGGGCACAAGATACGCAGTATTTT
CASSVPGRAQDTQYF
>NA|TRBJ2-2|TRBV9|NA
TGTGCCAGCAGCGTATCTACGAACACCGGGGAGCTGTTTTTT
CASSVSTNTGELFF
>NA|TRBJ1-2|TRBV7-2|NA
TGTGCCAGCAGCTTAGCGATTAGGCAGTCGATCGACCAACGTAACTATGGCTACACCTTC
CASSLAIRQSIDQRNYGYTF
>NA|TRBJ2-5|TRBV6-5|TRBD1
TGTGCCAGCAGTTACACAGGGGAAGGAGAGACCCAGTACTTC
CASSYTGEGETQYF
>NA|TRBJ1-6|TRBV5-1|NA
TGCGCCAGCAGCGGAGGTCAGGGGACTATTGGGTCACCCCTCCACTTT
CASSGGQGTIGSPLHF
>NA|TRBJ2-5|TRBV24-1|TRBD1
TGTGCCACCAGTGATTCGGGACAGCTTGAGACCCAGTACTTC
CATSDSGQLETQYF
>NA|TRBJ2-7|TRBV19|NA
TGTGCCAGCCCGGGACATTCCTACGAGCAGTACTTC
CASPGHSYEQYF
>NA|TRBJ2-5|TRBV18|NA
TGTGCCAGCTCACCACTGCCCCAAGAGACCCAGTACTTC
CASSPLPQETQYF
>NA|TRBJ1-5|TRBV7-9|NA
TGTGCCAGCACCCCAGAAGGTCGTCAGCCCCAGCATTTT
CASTPEGRQPQHF
>once|TRBJ1-2|TRBV14|TRBD1
TGTGCCACCCACCCCGAGCCGGGACAGGGGAACTATGGCTACACCTTC
CATHPEPGQGNYGYTF
>once|TRBJ2-5|TRBV7-2|NA
TGTGCCAGCAGCCTAGCTTCGGGACAAGAGACCCAGTACTTC
CASSLASGQETQYF
>NA|TRBJ2-5|TRBV5-1|NA
TGCGCCAGCAGCGTGGGACTCCAAGAGACCCAGTACTTC
CASSVGLQETQYF
>NA|TRBJ1-2|TRBV7-2|NA
TGTGCCAGCAGCTGGAGGGGAGGGAACTATGGCTACACCTTC
CASSWRGGNYGYTF
>NA|TRBJ2-1|TRBV2|NA
TGTGCCAGCAGTCCGTCTAATGAGCAGTTCTTC
CASSPSNEQFF
>NA|TRBJ1-1|TRBV29-1|NA
TGCAGCGCAGAAAGGACGGCGAACACTGAAGCTTTCTTT
CSAERTANTEAFF
>NA|TRBJ2-3|TRBV3-1/TRBV3-2|NA
TGTGCCAGCAGCCAAGGACGTAGCACAGATACGCAGTATTTT
CASSQGRSTDTQYF
>NA|TRBJ1-6|TRBV18|NA
TGTGCCAGCTCACCCAAGAGGGGAGGTGATTCACCCCTCCACTTT
CASSPKRGGDSPLHF
>NA|TRBJ1-4|TRBV28|NA
TGTGCCACGGGGGTGGCAGGGCCAACTAATGAAAAACTGTTTTTT
CATGVAGPTNEKLFF
>NA|TRBJ2-1|TRBV3-1/TRBV3-2|TRBD1
TGTGCCAGCAGCCGACAGGGCGGATCCTACAATGAGCAGTTCTTC
CASSRQGGSYNEQFF
>once|TRBJ2-5|TRBV3-1/TRBV3-2|TRBD2
TGTGCCAGCAGCCAAGCTAGACCGGGACTAGCGGGGGGTCGAGAGACCCAGTACTTC
CASSQARPGLAGGRETQYF
>NA|TRBJ1-5|TRBV7-8|TRBD1
TGTGCCAGCAGCTTAGGGACAGGGGTGGATCAGCCCCAGCATTTT
CASSLGTGVDQPQHF
>NA|TRBJ1-2|TRBV20-1|NA
TGCAGTGCTAGGACTGCCGGCTACACCTTC
CSARTAGYTF
>NA|TRBJ1-2|TRBV20-1|NA
TGCAGTGCTAGTGAGCAACCCAGTTATGGCTACACCTTC
CSASEQPSYGYTF
>NA|TRBJ1-4|TRBV25-1|NA
TGTGCCAGCAGTGAATCGTATGGTTTCCGTCCCTATGAAAAACTGTTTTTT
CASSESYGFRPYEKLFF
>once|TRBJ2-3|TRBV24-1|TRBD1
TGTGCCACCAGTGATCGAGGACAGGGGTGGACAGATACGCAGTATTTT
CATSDRGQGWTDTQYF
>NA|TRBJ1-2|TRBV10-3|NA
TGTGCCATCAGTGAGCGTTGGAACTATGGCTACACCTTC
CAISERWNYGYTF
>NA|TRBJ1-1|TRBV6-6|TRBD1
TGTGCCAGCAGCCGACAGGGGGGGACTGAAGCTTTCTTT
CASSRQGGTEAFF
>NA|TRBJ1-1|TRBV5-1|NA
TGCGCCAGCATATACGGGATTGTGAACACTGAAGCTTTCTTT
CASIYGIVNTEAFF
>NA|TRBJ1-2|TRBV7-9|NA
TGTGCCAGCAGCTTACAGGACCCCCCCTATGGCTACACCTTC
CASSLQDPPYGYTF
>few|TRBJ1-6|TRBV5-5|NA
TGTGCCAGCAGCGTACGACAGACAGCAACAAATTCACCCCTCCACTTT
CASSVRQTATNSPLHF
>NA|TRBJ1-1|TRBV5-8|NA
TGTGCCAGCAGCTTGGGCCAGGGGTCCCGGGACACTGAAGCTTTCTTT
CASSLGQGSRDTEAFF
>NA|TRBJ1-2|TRBV18|NA
TGTGCCAGCTCGCCCCGGGAGGGAAACTATGGCTACACCTTC
CASSPREGNYGYTF
>NA|TRBJ1-3|TRBV2|NA
TGTGCCAGCAGTGCACACAACTCTGGAAACACCATATATTTT
CASSAHNSGNTIYF
>NA|TRBJ2-2|TRBV7-3|NA
TGTGCCAGCAGCTTAGTGGGGGCCGGGGAGCTGTTTTTT
CASSLVGAGELFF
>NA|TRBJ1-1|TRBV5-1|NA
TGCGCCAGCAGCGGCGGTCCTATGAACACTGAAGCTTTCTTT
CASSGGPMNTEAFF